What follows describes a single T cell receptor (beta chain). The CDR3 has 14 residues. Trimming cost V 2 bases and J 6 bases, with 13 bases left between them. Germline CDR1 and CDR2: MNHGY and SAAAGT. These data are taken from a study of blood T cell repertoires in COVID-19. About the research overall: There were acute and convalescent COVID-19 samples, and they came from the United States, Italy and Spain. Nucleic acid was either cDNA or gDNA, and it came from T cells, B-cell-depleted T cells, or PBMCs.

Authors' data handling: Amplified reference gene primers provided the basis for estimating nucleated cell counts. Using immunoSEQ multiplex PCR, the repertoire was profiled, and TCRdb retains in-frame clones only, with some absent. The V and J calls and clone size were taken over from that table, and D and trimming were inferred from the DNA. This repertoire shows under 300,000 clones, 86% found once; its top ten account for roughly 12%. The chain recombines TRBV6-8 with TRBJ1-2, with D tentatively TRBD1 (5 bases). The sequence derives from a man aged 80 or over with acute or convalescent COVID-19. Sequencing used peripheral blood. The CDR3 protein is CASSYLRVDDGYTF. CDR3 DNA: TGTGCCAGCAGTTACCTCAGGGTAGACGATGGCTACACCTTC.